Many counts were recorded for the clone carrying this TCR beta chain. Time point reported: after trial treatment. The sample's treatment: LDRT plus nivolumab, ipilimumab, low-dose cyclophosphamide and aspirin (RACIN trial). The treatment that donors received included nivolumab, ipilimumab, aspirin, low-dose cyclophosphamide and low-dose radiotherapy. This sample stems from a study of low-dose radiotherapy and immunotherapy resistance in tumors. CDR3 size: 14 residues. Germline V CDR1 and CDR2: MGHDK, SYGVNS. Germline trimming cut 3 bases from V and 5 bases from J; bases unmatched to any gene: 6. Alpha and beta chains were covered, as first-strand cDNA relied on TRAV- and TRBV-specific primers. TCRs were amplified for about 18 PCR cycles with a constant-region primer and V-primer adapter. TCRdb processed the reads anew with MiXCR; each CDR3 protein has one entry. The profile shows approximately 100,000 distinct CDR3 sequences, roughly 20% of them singletons.

This clonotype was obtained from a male donor with prostate cancer. The chain has TRBV25-1 and TRBJ1-1; 7 bases line up with TRBD1. Sequencing was performed on PBMCs, taken after low-dose radiotherapy plus immunotherapy. CDR3 sequence reads: CASSDRDSKTEAFF. CDR3 DNA sequence: TGTGCCAGCAGTGATCGGGACAGCAAAACTGAAGCTTTCTTT.